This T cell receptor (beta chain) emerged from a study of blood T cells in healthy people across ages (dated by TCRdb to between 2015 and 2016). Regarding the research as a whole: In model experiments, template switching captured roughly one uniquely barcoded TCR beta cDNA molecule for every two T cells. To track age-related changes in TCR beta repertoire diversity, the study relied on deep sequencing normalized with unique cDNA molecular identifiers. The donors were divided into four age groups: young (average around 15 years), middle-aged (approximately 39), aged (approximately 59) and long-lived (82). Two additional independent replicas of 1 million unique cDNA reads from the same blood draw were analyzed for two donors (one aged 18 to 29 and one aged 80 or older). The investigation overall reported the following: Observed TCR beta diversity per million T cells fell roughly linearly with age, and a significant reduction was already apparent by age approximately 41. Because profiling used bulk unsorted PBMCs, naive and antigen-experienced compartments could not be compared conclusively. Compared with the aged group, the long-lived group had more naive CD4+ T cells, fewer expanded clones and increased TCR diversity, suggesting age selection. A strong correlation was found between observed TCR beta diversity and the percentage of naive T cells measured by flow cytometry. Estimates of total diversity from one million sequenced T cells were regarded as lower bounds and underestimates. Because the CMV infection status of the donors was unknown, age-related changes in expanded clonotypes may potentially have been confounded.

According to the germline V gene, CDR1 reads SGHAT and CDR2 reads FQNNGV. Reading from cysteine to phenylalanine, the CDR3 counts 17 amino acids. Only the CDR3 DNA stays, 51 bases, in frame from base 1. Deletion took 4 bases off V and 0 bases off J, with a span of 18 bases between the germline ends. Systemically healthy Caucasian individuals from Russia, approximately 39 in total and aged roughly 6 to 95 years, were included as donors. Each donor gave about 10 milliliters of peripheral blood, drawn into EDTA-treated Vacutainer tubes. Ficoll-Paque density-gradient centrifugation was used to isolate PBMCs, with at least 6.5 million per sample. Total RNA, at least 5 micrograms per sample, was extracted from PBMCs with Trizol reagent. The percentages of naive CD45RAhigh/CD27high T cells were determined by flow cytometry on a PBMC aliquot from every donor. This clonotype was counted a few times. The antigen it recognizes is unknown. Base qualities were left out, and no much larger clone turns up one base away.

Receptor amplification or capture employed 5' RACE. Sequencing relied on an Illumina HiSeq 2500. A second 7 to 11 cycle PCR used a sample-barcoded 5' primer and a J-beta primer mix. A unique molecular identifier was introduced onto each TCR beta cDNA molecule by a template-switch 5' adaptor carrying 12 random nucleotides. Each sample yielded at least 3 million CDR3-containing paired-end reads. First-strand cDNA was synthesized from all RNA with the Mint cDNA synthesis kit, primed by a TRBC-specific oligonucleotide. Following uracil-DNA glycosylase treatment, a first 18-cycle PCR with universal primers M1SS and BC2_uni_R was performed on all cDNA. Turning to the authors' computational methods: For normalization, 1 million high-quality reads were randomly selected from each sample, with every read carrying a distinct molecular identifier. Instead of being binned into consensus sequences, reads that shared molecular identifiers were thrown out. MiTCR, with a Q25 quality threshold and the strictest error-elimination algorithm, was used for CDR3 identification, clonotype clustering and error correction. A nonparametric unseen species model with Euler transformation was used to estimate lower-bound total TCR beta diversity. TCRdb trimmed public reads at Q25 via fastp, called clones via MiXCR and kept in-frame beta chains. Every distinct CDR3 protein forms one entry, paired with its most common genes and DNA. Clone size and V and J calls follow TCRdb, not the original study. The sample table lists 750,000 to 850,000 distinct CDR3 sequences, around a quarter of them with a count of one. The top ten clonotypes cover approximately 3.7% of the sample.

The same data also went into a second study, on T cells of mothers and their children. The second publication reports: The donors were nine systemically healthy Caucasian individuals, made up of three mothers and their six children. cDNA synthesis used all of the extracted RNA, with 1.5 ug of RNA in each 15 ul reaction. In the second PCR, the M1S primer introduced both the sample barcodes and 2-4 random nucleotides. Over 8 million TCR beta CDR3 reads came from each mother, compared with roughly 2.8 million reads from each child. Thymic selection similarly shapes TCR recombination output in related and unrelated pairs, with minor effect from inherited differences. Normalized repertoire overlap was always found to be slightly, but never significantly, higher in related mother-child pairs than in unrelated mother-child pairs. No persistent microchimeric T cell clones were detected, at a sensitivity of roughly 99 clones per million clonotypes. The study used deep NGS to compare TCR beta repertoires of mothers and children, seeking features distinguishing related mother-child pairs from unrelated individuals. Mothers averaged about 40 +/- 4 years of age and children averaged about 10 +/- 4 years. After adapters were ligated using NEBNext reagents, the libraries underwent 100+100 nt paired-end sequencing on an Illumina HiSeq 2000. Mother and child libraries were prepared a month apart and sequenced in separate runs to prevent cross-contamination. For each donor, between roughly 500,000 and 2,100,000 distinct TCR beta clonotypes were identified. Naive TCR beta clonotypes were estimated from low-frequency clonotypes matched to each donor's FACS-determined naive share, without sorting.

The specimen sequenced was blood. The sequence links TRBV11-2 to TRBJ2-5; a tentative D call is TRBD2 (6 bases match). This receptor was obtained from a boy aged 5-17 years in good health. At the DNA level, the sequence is TGTGCCAGCAGCTCCTCTATCTCCCGGGACTACCAAGAGACCCAGTACTTC. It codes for CASSSSISRDYQETQYF.